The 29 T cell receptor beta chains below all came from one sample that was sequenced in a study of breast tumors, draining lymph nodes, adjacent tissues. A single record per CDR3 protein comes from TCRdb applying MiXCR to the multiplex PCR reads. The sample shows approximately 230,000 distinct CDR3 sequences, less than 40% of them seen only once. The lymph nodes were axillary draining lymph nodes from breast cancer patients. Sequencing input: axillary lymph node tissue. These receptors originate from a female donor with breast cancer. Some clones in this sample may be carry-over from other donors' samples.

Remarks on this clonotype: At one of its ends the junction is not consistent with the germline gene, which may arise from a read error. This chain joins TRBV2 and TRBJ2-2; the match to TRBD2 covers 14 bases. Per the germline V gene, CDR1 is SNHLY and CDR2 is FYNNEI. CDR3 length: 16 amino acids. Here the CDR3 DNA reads TGCGCCGGCAGTGGGACTAGCGGGAGTGGGACCGGGGAGCTGTTTTTT. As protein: CAGSGTSGSGTGELFF.

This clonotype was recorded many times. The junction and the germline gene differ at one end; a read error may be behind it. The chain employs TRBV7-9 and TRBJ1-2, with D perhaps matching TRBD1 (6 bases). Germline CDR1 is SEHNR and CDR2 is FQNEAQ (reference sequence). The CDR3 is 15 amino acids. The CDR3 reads CASSPLQGTGYGYPF. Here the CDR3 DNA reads TGTGCCAGCAGCCCACTCCAGGGGACTGGCTATGGCTACCCCTTC.

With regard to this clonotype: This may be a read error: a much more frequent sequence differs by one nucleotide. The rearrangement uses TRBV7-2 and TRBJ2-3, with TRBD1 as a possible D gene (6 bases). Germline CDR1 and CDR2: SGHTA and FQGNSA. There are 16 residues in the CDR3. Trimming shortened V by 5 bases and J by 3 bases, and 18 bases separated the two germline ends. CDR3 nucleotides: TGTGCCAGCAGCCAGGGGACGGGGTTTGGGACAGATACGCAGTATTTT. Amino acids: CASSQGTGFGTDTQYF.

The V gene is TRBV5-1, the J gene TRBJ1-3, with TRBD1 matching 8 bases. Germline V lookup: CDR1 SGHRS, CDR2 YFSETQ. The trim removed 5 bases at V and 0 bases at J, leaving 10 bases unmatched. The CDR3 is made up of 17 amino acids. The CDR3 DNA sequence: TGCGCCAGCAGTTACATCGGACAGGGCAGCTCTGGAAACACCATATATTTT. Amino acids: CASSYIGQGSSGNTIYF.

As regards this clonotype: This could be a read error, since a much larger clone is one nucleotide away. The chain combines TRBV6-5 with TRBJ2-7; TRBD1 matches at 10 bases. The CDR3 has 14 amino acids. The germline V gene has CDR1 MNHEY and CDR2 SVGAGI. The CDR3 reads CASSRDRGTYEQCF. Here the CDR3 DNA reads TGTGCCAGCAGCCGGGACAGGGGTACCTACGAGCAGTGCTTC.

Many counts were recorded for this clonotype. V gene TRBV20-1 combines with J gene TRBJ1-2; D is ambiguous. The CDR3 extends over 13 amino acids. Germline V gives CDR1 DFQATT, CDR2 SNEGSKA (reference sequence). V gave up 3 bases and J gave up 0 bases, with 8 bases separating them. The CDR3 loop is CSASVTANYGYTF. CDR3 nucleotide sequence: TGCAGTGCTAGTGTAACAGCTAACTATGGCTACACCTTC.

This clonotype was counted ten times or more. CDR3 amino acids: CASSKARADYNEQFF. DNA of the CDR3: TGTGCCAGCAGCAAGGCACGCGCGGACTACAATGAGCAGTTCTTC. The chain combines TRBV7-9 with TRBJ2-1; D gene ambiguous. V gave up 5 bases and J gave up 3 bases, with 14 bases separating them. The CDR3 is 15 amino acids. The germline gives CDR1 SEHNR, CDR2 FQNEAQ (reference sequence).

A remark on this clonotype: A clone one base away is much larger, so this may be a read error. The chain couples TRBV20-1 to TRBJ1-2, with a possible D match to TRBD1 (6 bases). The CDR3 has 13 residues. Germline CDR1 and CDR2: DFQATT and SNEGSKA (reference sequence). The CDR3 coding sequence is TGCAGTGCTAGAACAGGGTGGGATAGAGGCTGCACCTTC. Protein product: CSARTGWDRGCTF.

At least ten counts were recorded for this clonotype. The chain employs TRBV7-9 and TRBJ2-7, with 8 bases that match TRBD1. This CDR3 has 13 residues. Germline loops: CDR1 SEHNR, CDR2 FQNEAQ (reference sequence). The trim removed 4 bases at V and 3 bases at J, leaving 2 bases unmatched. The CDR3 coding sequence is TGTGCCAGCAGCTACGACAGGGGCTACGAGCAGTACTTC. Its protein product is CASSYDRGYEQYF. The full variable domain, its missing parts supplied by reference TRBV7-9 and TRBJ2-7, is DTGVSQNPRHKITKRGQNVTFRCDPISEHNRLYWYRQTLGQGPEFLTYFQNEAQLEKSRLLSDRFSAERPKGSFSTLEIQRTEQGDSAMYLCASSYDRGYEQYFGPGTRLTVT.

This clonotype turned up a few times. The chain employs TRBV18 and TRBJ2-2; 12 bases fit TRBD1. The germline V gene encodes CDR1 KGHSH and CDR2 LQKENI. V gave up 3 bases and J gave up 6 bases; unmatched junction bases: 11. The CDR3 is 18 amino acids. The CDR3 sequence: CASSPYSGTGGFAGELFF. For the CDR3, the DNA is TGTGCCAGCTCACCTTACTCCGGGACAGGGGGCTTCGCCGGGGAGCTGTTTTTT.

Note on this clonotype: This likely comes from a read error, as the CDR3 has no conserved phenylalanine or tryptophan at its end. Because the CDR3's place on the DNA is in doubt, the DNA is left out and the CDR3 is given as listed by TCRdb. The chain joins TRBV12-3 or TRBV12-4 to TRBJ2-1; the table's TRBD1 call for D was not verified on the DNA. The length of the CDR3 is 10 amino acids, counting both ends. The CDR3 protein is CASSPWTGGI.

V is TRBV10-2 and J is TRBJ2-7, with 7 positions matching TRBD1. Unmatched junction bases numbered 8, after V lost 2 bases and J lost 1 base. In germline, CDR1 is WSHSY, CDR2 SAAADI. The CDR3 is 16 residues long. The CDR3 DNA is TGCGCCAGCAGTGAGGCGGCCGGGACAGTTTCCTACGAGCAGTACTTC. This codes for CASSEAAGTVSYEQYF.

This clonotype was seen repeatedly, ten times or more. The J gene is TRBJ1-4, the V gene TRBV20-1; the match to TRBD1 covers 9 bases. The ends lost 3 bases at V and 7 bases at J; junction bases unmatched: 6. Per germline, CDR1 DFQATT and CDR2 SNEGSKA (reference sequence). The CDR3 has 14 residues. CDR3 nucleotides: TGCAGTGCTAGGCCGACAGGGGGAATTGAAAAACTGTTTTTT. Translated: CSARPTGGIEKLFF.

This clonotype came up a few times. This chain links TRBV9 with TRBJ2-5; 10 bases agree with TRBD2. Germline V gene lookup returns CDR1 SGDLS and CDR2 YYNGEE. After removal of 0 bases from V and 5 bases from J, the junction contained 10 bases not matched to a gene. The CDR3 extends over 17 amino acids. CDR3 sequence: CASSVDPAGGRKETQYF. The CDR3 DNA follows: TGTGCCAGCAGCGTAGACCCAGCGGGGGGGAGGAAGGAGACCCAGTACTTC.

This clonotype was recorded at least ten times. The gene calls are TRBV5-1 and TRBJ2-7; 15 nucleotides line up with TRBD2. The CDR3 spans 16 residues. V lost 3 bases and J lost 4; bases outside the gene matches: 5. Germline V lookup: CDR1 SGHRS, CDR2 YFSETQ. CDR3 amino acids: CASSSGTSGRRYEQYF. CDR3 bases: TGCGCCAGCAGCTCCGGGACTAGCGGGAGGAGGTACGAGCAGTACTTC.

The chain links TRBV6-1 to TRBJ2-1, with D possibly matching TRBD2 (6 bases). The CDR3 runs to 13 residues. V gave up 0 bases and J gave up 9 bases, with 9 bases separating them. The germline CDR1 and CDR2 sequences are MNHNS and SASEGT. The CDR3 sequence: CASSEARDFEQFF. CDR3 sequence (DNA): TGTGCCAGCAGTGAAGCGCGGGATTTTGAGCAGTTCTTC.

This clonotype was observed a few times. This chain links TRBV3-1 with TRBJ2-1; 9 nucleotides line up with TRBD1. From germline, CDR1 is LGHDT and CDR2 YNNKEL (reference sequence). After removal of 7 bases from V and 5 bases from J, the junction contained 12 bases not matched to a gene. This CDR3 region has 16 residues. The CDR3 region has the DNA TGTGCCAGCACCAACAAGCACGGGACAGGGCACAATGAGCAGTTCTTC. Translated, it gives CASTNKHGTGHNEQFF.

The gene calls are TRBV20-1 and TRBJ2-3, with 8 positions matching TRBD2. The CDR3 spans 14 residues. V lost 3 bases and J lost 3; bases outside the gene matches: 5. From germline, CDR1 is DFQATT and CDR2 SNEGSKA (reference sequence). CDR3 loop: CSASPGLATDTQYF. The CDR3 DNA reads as TGCAGTGCTAGCCCCGGACTAGCAACAGATACGCAGTATTTT.

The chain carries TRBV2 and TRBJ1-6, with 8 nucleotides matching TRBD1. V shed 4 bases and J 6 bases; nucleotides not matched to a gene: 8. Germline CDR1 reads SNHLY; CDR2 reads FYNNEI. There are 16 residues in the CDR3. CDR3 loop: CASSAIQGGPNSPLHF. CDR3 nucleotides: TGTGCCAGCAGTGCAATACAGGGGGGTCCTAATTCACCCCTCCACTTT.

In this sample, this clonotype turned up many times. CDR3 bases: TGTGCCAGCAGCTTAAGGGCGGGGACCTACAATGAGCAGTTCTTC. This codes for CASSLRAGTYNEQFF. The J gene is TRBJ2-1, the V gene TRBV7-2; perhaps TRBD2 as D (6 bases). This CDR3 contains 15 residues. The germline gives CDR1 SGHTA, CDR2 FQGNSA. With 2 bases removed from V and 2 bases from J, the gap between germline ends came to 10 bases. The full variable domain, rest sourced from reference TRBV7-2 and TRBJ2-1, is GAGVSQSPSNKVTEKGKDVELRCDPISGHTALYWYRQSLGQGLEFLIYFQGNSAPDKSGLPSDRFSAERTGGSVSTLTIQRTQQEDSAVYLCASSLRAGTYNEQFFGPGTRLTVL.

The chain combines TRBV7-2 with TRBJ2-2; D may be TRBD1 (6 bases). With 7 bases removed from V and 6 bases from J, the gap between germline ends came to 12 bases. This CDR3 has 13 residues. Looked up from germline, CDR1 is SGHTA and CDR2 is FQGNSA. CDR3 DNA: TGTGCCAGCAATCTACAGGGATCCGGGGAGCTGTTTTTT. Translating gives CASNLQGSGELFF.

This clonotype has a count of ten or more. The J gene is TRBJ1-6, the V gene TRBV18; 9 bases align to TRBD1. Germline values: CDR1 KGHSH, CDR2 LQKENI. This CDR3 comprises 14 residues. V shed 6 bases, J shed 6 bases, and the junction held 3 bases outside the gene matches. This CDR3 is CASSTGQGNSPLHF. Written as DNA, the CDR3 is TGTGCCAGCTCGACGGGACAGGGTAATTCACCCCTCCACTTT. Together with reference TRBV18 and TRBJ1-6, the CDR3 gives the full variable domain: NAGVMQNPRHLVRRRGQEARLRCSPMKGHSHVYWYRQLPEEGLKFMVYLQKENIIDESGMPKERFSAEFPKEGPSILRIQQVVRGDSAAYFCASSTGQGNSPLHFGNGTRLTVT.

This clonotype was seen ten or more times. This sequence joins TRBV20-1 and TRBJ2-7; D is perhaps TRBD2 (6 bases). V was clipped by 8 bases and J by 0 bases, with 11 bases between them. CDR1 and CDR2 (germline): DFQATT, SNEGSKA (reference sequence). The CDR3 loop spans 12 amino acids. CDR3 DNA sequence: TGCAGTTTGGGGGGAAGCTCCTACGAGCAGTACTTC. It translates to CSLGGSSYEQYF.

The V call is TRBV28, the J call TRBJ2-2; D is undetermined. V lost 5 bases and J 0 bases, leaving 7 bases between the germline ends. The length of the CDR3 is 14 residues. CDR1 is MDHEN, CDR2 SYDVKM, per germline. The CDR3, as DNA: TGTGCCAGCAGTCGACGGACGAACACCGGGGAGCTGTTTTTT. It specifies CASSRRTNTGELFF.

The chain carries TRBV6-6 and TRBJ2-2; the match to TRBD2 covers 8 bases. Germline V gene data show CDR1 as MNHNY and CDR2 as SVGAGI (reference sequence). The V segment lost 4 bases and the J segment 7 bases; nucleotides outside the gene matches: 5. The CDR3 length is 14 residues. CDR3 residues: CASSFGGAGGELFF. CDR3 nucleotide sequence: TGTGCCAGCAGTTTCGGGGGGGCCGGCGGGGAGCTGTTTTTT.

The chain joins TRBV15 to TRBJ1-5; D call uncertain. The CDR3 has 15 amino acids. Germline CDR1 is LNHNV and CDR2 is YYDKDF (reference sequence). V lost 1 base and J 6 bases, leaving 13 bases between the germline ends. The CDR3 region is CATSRGWTGSQPQHF. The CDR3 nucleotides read TGTGCCACCAGCAGAGGATGGACGGGAAGTCAGCCCCAGCATTTT.

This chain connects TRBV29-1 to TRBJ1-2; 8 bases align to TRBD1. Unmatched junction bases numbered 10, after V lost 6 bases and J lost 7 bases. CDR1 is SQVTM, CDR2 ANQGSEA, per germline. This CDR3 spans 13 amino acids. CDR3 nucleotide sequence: TGCAGCGTCCATCAGACAGGGGCTGGTGGCTACACCTTC. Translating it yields CSVHQTGAGGYTF.

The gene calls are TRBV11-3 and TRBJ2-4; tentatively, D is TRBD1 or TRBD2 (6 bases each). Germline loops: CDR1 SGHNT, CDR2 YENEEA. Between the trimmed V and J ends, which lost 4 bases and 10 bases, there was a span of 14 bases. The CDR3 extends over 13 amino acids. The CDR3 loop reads CASSCEGGWIQYF. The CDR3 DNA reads TGTGCCAGCAGCTGCGAGGGGGGCTGGATTCAGTACTTC. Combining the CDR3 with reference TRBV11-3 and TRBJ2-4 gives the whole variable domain EAGVVQSPRYKIIEKKQPVAFWCNPISGHNTLYWYLQNLGQGPELLIRYENEEAVDDSQLPKDRFSAERLKGVDSTLKIQPAELGDSAVYLCASSCEGGWIQYFGAGTRLSVL.

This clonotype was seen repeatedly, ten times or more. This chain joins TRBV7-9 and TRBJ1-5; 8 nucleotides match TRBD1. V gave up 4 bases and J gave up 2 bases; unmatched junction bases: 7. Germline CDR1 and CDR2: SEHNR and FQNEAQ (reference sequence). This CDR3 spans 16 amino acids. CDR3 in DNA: TGTGCCAGCAGCTCTGGACAGGGAGTGGGCAATCAGCCCCAGCATTTT. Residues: CASSSGQGVGNQPQHF.